Presented here are 10 T cell receptor beta chains from one specimen sequenced in a study of blood T cell repertoires in COVID-19. Method: immunoSEQ multiplex PCR; TCRdb's copy keeps in-frame clones and lacks some. The sample carries fewer than 300,000 clones, about 68% recorded once. The specimen sequenced was peripheral blood. Source of these receptors: a woman aged 80 or older with acute or convalescent COVID-19.

The rearrangement joins TRBV28 to TRBJ2-1, with D tentatively TRBD1 (6 bases). Trimming took 5 bases from V and 0 from J, leaving 23 bases between them. The CDR3 runs 19 residues. Looked up from germline, CDR1 is MDHEN and CDR2 is SYDVKM. In DNA form, the CDR3 reads TGTGCCAGCAGTACCCATCCATTGAGGGGGTCGAGCTCCTACAATGAGCAGTTCTTC. This encodes CASSTHPLRGSSSYNEQFF.

This chain's CDR3 is CASSLEQGAYNEQFF. CDR3 nucleotides: TGCGCCAGCAGCTTGGAACAGGGAGCGTACAATGAGCAGTTCTTC. The chain links TRBV5-1 to TRBJ2-1; D is possibly TRBD1 (6 bases). CDR3 size: 15 residues. Germline V gene data show CDR1 as SGHRS and CDR2 as YFSETQ. The V and J ends lost 0 bases and 4 bases respectively, with 11 bases between them. The full variable domain, completed using reference TRBV5-1 and TRBJ2-1, is KAGVTQTPRYLIKTRGQQVTLSCSPISGHRSVSWYQQTPGQGLQFLFEYFSETQRNKGNFPGRFSGRQFSNSRSEMNVSTLELGDSALYLCASSLEQGAYNEQFFGPGTRLTVL.

This clone has only one observation. The chain carries TRBV18 and TRBJ1-1; TRBD1 matches 10 bases. Germline V gene data show CDR1 as KGHSH and CDR2 as LQKENI. This CDR3 region has 14 residues. V trimming: 4 bases; J trimming: 5 bases; junction bases outside the gene matches: 4. CDR3 nucleotides: TGTGCCAGCTCACGGGACAGGGGAGTAACTGAAGCTTTCTTT. Protein: CASSRDRGVTEAFF.

The chain joins TRBV4-1 to TRBJ2-1; 7 nucleotides match TRBD1. Unmatched junction bases numbered 17, after V lost 3 bases and J lost 12 bases. This CDR3 has 16 residues. The germline V gene encodes CDR1 MGHRA and CDR2 YSYEKL. CDR3 in DNA: TGCGCCAGCAGCCAGGCGACAGGGCTAGTTCAGGTTGGGCAGTTCTTC. Its translation: CASSQATGLVQVGQFF.

The chain employs TRBV24-1 and TRBJ2-7, with D tentatively TRBD2 (5 bases). This CDR3 is 17 amino acids long. V was pared by 4 bases and J by 3 bases, with 21 bases between. Germline CDR1 and CDR2: KGHDR and SFDVKD. As DNA, the CDR3 is TGTGCCACCAGTGACCCGGAGAGTCTACTAGATGACTACGAGCAGTACTTC. Translated, it gives CATSDPESLLDDYEQYF.

This clone was seen more than once but under ten times. The genes are TRBV5-5 and TRBJ1-5; a possible D gene is TRBD1 (6 bases). V was pared by 1 base and J by 5 bases, with 10 bases between. Germline values: CDR1 SGHKS, CDR2 YYEKEE (reference sequence). The CDR3 sequence is 14 residues long. The CDR3 here is CASSLTGLHQPQHF. DNA for the CDR3: TGTGCCAGCAGCTTGACAGGGTTGCATCAGCCCCAGCATTTT. The variable domain in full, with the rest retrieved from reference TRBV5-5 and TRBJ1-5, is DAGVTQSPTHLIKTRGQQVTLRCSPISGHKSVSWYQQVLGQGPQFIFQYYEKEERGRGNFPDRFSARQFPNYSSELNVNALLLGDSALYLCASSLTGLHQPQHFGDGTRLSIL.

The CDR3 spells CSGGLDGYTF. CDR3 DNA: TGCAGTGGGGGGCTGGATGGCTACACCTTC. J is TRBJ1-2 and V is TRBV20-1; D is possibly TRBD1 (6 bases). The CDR3 contains 10 residues. Germline V lookup: CDR1 DFQATT, CDR2 SNEGSKA (reference sequence). Trimming took off 7 bases at V and 6 bases at J, with 9 bases between the two ends.

This chain uses TRBV6-5 with TRBJ1-1; D remains unclear. The germline V gene encodes CDR1 MNHEY and CDR2 SVGAGI. This CDR3 has 12 amino acids. The V and J ends lost 8 bases and 0 bases respectively, with 7 bases between them. CDR3 amino acids: CASCSLNTEAFF. The CDR3 DNA reads TGTGCCAGCTGTTCCTTGAACACTGAAGCTTTCTTT.

The chain links TRBV7-8 to TRBJ1-2, with D perhaps TRBD1 (6 bases). The CDR3 runs to 14 residues. Germline loops: CDR1 SGHVS, CDR2 FQNEAQ. CDR3 sequence (DNA): TGTGCGACCCGCCGGGCAGGGGATTGGGATGGCTACACCTTC. As protein: CATRRAGDWDGYTF.

The chain is built from TRBV6-5 and TRBJ2-7; 10 bases fit TRBD2. The CDR3 sequence is 15 residues long. The germline V gene encodes CDR1 MNHEY and CDR2 SVGAGI. The trim removed 6 bases at V and 0 bases at J, leaving 5 bases unmatched. The CDR3 nucleotides are TGTGCCAGCAGATCAGGACTAGCGGACTCCTACGAGCAGTACTTC. This codes for CASRSGLADSYEQYF.